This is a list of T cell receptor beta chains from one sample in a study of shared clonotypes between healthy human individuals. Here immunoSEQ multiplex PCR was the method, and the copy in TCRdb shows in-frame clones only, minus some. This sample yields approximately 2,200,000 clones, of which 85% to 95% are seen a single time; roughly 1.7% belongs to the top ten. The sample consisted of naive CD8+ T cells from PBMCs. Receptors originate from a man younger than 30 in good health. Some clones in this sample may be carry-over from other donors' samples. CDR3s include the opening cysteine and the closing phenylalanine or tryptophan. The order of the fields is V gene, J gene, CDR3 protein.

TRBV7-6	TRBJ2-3	CASSLAPAASSTDTQYF
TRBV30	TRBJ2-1	CAWSPMNEQFF
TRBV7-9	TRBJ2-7	CASSLTRLAGTYEQYF
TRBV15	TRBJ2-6	CATRGTTGANVLTF
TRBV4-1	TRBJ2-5	CASSQVRETDQISQYF
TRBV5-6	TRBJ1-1	CASRDAGGDAGMNTEAFF
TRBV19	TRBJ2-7	CATRDRGYEQYF
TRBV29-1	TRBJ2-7	CSVEKLGRGSYEQYF
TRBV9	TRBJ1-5	CASSSTGNSNQPQHF
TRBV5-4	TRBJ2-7	CASSSTSINSEQYF
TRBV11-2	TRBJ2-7	CASSGRQAPQYEQYF
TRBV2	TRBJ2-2	CASRTPGLLTGELFF
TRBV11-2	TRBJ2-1	CASSLVPAENPYNEQFF
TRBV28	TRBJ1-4	CASAGQGDEKLFF
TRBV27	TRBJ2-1	CASSLSYLVTSYNEQFF
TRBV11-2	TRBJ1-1	CASSFRTRDTEAFF
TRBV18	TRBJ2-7	CASSPRDPYEQYF
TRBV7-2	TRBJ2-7	CASSLGLAGYEQYF
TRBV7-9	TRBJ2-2	CASSGTANTGELFF
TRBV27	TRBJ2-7	CASSSRPNTLYEQYF
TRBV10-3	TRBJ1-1	CATGGQGDTEAFF
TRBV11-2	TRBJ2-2	CASSDRDRVPGELFF
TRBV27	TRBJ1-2	CASSHGPSYGYTF
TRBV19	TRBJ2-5	CASGGLSGQETQYF
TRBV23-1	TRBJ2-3	CASSQSGQGQSTDTQYF
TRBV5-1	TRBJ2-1	CASSPTLPSPLANEQFF
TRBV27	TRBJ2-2	CASSFGPGANTGELFF
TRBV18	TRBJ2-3	CASSPGAGADTQYF
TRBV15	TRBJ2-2	CATSRDRVSGELFF
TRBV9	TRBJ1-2	CASSVATGPIHTF
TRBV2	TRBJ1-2	CASSEADRAYYGYTF
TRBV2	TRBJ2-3	CASNVPGNALTDTQYF
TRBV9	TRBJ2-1	CASSPSGVAHSILNEQFF
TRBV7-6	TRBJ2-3	CASSPGGYTDTQYF
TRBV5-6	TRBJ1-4	CASTYGGSHEKLFF
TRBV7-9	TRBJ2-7	CASSIGTVQYEQYF
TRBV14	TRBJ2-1	CASSPSGRGYNEQFF
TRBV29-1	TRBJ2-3	CSVSRAASTDTQYF
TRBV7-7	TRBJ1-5	CASSKDPNQPQHF
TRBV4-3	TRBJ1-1	CASSRGTYVNTEAFF
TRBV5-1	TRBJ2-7	CASSLNDRASYEQYF
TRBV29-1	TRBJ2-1	CSVEGLAGRIYNEQFF
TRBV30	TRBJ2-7	CACEGAVSSYEQYF
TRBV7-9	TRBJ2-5	CASSLGGRDLETQYF
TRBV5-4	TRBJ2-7	CASSLGGYEQYF
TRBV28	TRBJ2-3	CASAGTGGLDTQYF
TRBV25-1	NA	CASGAGDEQYF
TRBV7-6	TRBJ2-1	CASSPRAGRSYNEQFF